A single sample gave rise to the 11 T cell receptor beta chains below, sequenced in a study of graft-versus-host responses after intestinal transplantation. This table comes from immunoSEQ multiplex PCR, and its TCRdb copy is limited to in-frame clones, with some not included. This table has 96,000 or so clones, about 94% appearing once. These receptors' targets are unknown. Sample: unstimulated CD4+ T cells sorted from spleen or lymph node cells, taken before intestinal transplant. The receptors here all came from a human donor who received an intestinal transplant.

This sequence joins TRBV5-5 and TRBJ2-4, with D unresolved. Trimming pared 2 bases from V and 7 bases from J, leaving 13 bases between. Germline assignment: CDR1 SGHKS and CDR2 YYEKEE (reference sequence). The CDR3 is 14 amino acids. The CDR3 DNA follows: TGTGCCAGCAGCTTAGTAGGCCCGGAGAACATTCAGTACTTC. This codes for CASSLVGPENIQYF.

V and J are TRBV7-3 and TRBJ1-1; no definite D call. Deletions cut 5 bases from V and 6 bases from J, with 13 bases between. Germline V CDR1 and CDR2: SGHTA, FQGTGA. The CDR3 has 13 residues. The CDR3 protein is CASSKIVPPEAFF. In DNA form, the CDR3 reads TGTGCCAGCAGCAAAATCGTTCCCCCTGAAGCTTTCTTT. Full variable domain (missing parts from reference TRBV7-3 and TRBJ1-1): GAGVSQTPSNKVTEKGKYVELRCDPISGHTALYWYRQSLGQGPEFLIYFQGTGAADDSGLPNDRFFAVRPEGSVSTLKIQRTERGDSAVYLCASSKIVPPEAFFGQGTRLTVV.

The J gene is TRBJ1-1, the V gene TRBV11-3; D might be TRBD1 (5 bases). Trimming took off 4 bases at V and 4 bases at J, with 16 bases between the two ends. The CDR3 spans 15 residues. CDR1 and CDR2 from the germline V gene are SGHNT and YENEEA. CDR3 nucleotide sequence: TGTGCCAGCAGCTCGAAGTGGATTGGGGCCACTGAAGCTTTCTTT. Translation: CASSSKWIGATEAFF.

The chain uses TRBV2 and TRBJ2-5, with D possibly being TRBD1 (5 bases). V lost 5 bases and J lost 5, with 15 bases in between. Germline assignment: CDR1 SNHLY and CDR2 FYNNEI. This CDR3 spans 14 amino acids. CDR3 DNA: TGTGCCAGCAGTTTCCAGGGAAGGTGGGAGACCCAGTACTTC. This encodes CASSFQGRWETQYF.

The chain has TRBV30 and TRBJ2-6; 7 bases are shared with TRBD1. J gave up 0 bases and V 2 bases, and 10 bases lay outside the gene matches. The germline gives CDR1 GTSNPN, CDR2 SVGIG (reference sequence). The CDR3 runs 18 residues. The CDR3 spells CAWSLRDRRYSGANVLTF. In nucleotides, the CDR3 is TGTGCCTGGAGTCTACGGGACAGAAGATACTCTGGGGCCAACGTCCTGACTTTC. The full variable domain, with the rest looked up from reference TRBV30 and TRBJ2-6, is SQTIHQWPATLVQPVGSPLSLECTVEGTSNPNLYWYRQAAGRGLQLLFYSVGIGQISSEVPQNLSASRPQDRQFILSSKKLLLSDSGFYLCAWSLRDRRYSGANVLTFGAGSRLTVL.

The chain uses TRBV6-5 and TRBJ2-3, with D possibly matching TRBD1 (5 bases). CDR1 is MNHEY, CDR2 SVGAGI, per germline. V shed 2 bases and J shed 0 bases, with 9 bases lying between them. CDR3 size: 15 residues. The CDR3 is CASSYLAGSTDTQYF. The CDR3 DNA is TGTGCCAGCAGTTACCTGGCAGGGAGCACAGATACGCAGTATTTT.

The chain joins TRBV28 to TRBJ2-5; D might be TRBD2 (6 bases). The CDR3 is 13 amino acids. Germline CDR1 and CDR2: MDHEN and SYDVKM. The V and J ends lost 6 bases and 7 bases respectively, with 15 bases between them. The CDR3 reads CASSLRLDGTQYF. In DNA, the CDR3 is TGTGCCAGCAGCCTTCGACTAGATGGGACCCAGTACTTC.

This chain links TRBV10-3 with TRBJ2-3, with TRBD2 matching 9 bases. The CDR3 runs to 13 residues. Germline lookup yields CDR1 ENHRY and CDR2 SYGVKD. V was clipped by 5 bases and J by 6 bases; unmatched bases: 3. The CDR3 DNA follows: TGTGCCATCAGTCTAGCGGGAACGGATACGCAGTATTTT. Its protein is CAISLAGTDTQYF.

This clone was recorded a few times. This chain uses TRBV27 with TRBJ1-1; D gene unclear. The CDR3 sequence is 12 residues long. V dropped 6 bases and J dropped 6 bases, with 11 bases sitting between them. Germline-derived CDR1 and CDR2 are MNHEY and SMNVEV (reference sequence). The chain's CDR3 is CASRGRISEAFF. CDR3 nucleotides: TGTGCCAGCAGGGGGAGGATCTCTGAAGCTTTCTTT.

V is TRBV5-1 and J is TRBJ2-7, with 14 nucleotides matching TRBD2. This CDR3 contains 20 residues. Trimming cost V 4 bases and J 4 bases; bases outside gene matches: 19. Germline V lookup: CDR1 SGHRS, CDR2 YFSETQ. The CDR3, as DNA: TGCGCCAGCAGCGAACTAACCGGGACTAGCGGGAGTTATCTGGGTTACGAGCAGTACTTC. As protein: CASSELTGTSGSYLGYEQYF.

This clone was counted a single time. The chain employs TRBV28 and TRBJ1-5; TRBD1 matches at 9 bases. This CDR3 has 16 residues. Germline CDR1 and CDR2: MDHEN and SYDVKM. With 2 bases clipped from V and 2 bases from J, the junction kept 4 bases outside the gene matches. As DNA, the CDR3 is TGTGCCAGCAGTTTACTGGGACAGGGAGGCAATCAGCCCCAGCATTTT. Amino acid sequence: CASSLLGQGGNQPQHF.